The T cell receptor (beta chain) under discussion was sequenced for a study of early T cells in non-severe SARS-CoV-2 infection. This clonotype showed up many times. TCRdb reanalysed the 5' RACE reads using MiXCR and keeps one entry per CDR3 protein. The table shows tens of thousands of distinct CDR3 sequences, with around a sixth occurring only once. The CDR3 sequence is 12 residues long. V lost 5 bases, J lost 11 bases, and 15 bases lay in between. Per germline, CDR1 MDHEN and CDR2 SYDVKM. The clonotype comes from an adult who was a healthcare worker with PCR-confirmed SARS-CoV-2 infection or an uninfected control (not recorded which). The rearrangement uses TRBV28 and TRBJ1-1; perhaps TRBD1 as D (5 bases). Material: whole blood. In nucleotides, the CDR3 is TGTGCCAGCAGTCTAGACGGGGCGAAGGCTTTCTTT. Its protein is CASSLDGAKAFF.